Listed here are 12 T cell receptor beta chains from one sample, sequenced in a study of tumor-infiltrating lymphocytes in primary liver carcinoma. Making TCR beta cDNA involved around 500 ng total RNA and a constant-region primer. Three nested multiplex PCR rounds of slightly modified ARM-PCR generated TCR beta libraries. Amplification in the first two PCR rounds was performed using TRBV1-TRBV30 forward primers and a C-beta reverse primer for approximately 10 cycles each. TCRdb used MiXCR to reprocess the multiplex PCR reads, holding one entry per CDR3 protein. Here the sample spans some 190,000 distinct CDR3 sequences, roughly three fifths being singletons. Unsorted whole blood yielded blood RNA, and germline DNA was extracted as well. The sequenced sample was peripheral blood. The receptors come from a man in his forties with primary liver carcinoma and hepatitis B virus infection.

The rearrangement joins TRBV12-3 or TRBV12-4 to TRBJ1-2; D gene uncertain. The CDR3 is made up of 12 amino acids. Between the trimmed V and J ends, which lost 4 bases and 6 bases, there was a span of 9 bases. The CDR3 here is CASSSDTDGYTF. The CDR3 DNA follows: TGTGCCAGCAGTTCCGACACCGATGGCTACACCTTC.

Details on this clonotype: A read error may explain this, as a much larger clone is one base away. In DNA, the CDR3 is TGTGCCAGCAGCCCAGCGGGCCCCACCTTCTACGAGCAGTACTTC. Translating gives CASSPAGPTFYEQYF. The genes are TRBV11-2 and TRBJ2-7; tentatively, D is TRBD2 (6 bases). V was cut by 5 bases and J by 3 bases, with 17 bases left in between. CDR1 is SGHAT and CDR2 is FQNNGV in the germline V gene. The CDR3 is 15 amino acids. Together with reference TRBV11-2 and TRBJ2-7, the CDR3 gives the full variable domain: EAGVAQSPRYKIIEKRQSVAFWCNPISGHATLYWYQQILGQGPKLLIQFQNNGVVDDSQLPKDRFSAERLKGVDSTLKIQPAKLEDSAVYLCASSPAGPTFYEQYFGPGTRLTVT.

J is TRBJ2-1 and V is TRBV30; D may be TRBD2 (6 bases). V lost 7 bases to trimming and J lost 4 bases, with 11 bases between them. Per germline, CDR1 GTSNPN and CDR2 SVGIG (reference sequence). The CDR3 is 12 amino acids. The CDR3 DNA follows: TGTGCCTCCGGTGGGGGGTACAATGAGCAGTTCTTC. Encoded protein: CASGGGYNEQFF.

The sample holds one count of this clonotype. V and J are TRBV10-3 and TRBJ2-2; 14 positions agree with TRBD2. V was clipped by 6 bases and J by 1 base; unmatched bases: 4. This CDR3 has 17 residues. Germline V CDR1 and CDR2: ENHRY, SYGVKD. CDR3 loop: CAIRGLAGGVNTGELFF. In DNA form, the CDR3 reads TGTGCCATCAGAGGACTAGCGGGAGGAGTGAACACCGGGGAGCTGTTTTTT.

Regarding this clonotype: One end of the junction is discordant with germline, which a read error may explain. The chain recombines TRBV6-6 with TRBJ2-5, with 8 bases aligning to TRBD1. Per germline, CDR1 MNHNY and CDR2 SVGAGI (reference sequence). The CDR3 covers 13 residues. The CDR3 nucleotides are TGTGGCAGCACCGACTCAGGGGGCGAGACCCAGTACTTC. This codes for CGSTDSGGETQYF.

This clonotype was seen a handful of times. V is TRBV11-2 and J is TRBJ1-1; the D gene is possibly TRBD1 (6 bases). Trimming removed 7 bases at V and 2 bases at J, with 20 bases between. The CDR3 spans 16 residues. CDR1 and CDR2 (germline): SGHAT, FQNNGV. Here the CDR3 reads CASNPFPDRPNTEAFF. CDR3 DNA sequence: TGTGCCAGCAACCCGTTCCCCGACAGGCCTAACACTGAAGCTTTCTTT.

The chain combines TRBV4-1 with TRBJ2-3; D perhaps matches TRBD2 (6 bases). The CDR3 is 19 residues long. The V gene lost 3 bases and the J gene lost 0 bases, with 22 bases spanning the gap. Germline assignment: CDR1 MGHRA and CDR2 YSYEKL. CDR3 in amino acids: CASSHPSGSRRGSTDTQYF. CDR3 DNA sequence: TGCGCCAGCAGCCATCCAAGCGGGTCGCGCCGGGGGAGCACAGATACGCAGTATTTT.

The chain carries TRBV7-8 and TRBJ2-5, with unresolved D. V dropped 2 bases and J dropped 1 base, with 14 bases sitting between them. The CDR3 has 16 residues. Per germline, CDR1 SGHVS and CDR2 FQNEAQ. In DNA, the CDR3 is TGTGCCAGCAGCTTAAGATCGGGTCTTATCCAAGAGACCCAGTACTTC. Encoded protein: CASSLRSGLIQETQYF.

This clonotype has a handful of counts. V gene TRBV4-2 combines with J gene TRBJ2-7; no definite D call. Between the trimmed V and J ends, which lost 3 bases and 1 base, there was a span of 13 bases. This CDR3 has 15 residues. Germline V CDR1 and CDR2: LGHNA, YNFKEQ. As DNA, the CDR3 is TGTGCCAGCAGCCAGTCGGACCCACCGTCCTACGAGCAGTACTTC. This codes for CASSQSDPPSYEQYF.

CDR3 amino acids: CSAPDGPARNEQFF. Here the CDR3 DNA reads TGCAGTGCCCCCGACGGACCGGCCAGGAATGAGCAGTTCTTC. The rearrangement links TRBV20-1 to TRBJ2-1; D call uncertain. The CDR3 extends over 14 amino acids. The germline V gene encodes CDR1 DFQATT and CDR2 SNEGSKA (reference sequence). Trimming cost V 6 bases and J 7 bases, with 19 bases left between them.

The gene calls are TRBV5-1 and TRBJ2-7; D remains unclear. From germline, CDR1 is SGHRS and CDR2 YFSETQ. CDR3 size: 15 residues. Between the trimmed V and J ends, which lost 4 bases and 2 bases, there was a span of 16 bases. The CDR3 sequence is CASSQNTGGTYEQYF. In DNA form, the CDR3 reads TGCGCCAGCAGCCAAAATACTGGCGGAACCTACGAGCAGTACTTC. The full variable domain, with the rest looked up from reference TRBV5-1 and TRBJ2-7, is KAGVTQTPRYLIKTRGQQVTLSCSPISGHRSVSWYQQTPGQGLQFLFEYFSETQRNKGNFPGRFSGRQFSNSRSEMNVSTLELGDSALYLCASSQNTGGTYEQYFGPGTRLTVT.

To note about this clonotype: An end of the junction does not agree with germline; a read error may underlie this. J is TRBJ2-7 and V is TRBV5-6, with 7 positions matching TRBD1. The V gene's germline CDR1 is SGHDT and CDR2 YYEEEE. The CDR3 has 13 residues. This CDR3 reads CANSWDRDYEQYF. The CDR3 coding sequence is TGTGCCAACAGCTGGGACAGAGATTACGAGCAGTACTTC. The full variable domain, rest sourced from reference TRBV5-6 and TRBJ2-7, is DAGVTQSPTHLIKTRGQQVTLRCSPKSGHDTVSWYQQALGQGPQFIFQYYEEEERQRGNFPDRFSGHQFPNYSSELNVNALLLGDSALYLCANSWDRDYEQYFGPGTRLTVT.